This T cell receptor beta chain was recorded in a study of vaccination and CD4 T cells after COVID-19. About the research overall: Six males and four females constituted the convalescent cohort, two of whom were Hispanic.

The ends were cut back, 3 bases at V and 1 base at J, with 12 bases in the middle. This CDR3 has 15 residues. Germline V gives CDR1 MNHEY, CDR2 SMNVEV (reference sequence). This clonotype has just a few counts. TCRdb redid the calling of the PCR reads with MiXCR, one entry per CDR3 protein. The sample holds 15,000 to 25,000 distinct CDR3 sequences, around three fifths seen once. This clonotype was obtained from a human donor who had recovered from COVID-19. This chain links TRBV27 with TRBJ1-1, with TRBD1 as a possible D gene (5 bases). The sample here was CD4+ T cells from blood, taken after SARS-CoV-2 vaccination. In nucleotides, the CDR3 is TGTGCCAGCAGTTTTTCTAACGGGGCGAACACTGAAGCTTTCTTT. Its translation is CASSFSNGANTEAFF.